Sequencing of this T cell receptor (beta chain) was carried out in a study of blood T cells in healthy people across ages. Study observations and caveats: Diversity figures based on one million T cells were deemed too low.

PCR was performed a second time for roughly 7 to 12 cycles using a sample-barcoded 5' primer and a J-beta primer mix. TCRdb recomputed calls from the 5' RACE reads with MiXCR, one row per CDR3 protein. The sample has some 1,500,000 distinct CDR3 sequences, less than 45% seen once. A word on this clonotype: Antigen: not known.

With 4 bases clipped from V and 4 bases from J, the junction kept 8 bases outside the gene matches. CDR1 and CDR2 (germline): KGHDR, SFDVKD. The CDR3 is 16 amino acids. The authors drew around 11 milliliters of peripheral blood from each donor. Specimen: blood. The sequence was collected from a woman aged 18-29 years in good health. The chain links TRBV24-1 to TRBJ2-3; the match to TRBD2 covers 9 bases. This CDR3 is CATSEPRLAAPDTQYF. The DNA of the CDR3 is TGTGCCACCAGTGAACCTAGACTAGCGGCTCCAGATACGCAGTATTTT.